The entry below describes one TCR beta chain. Authors' methods: Reference gene primer amplification in the assay estimated nucleated cell counts. Only in-frame clones appear in the TCRdb table, and some are missing; sequencing was by immunoSEQ multiplex PCR. V, J and clone size were drawn from that table, and D and trimming were deduced from the DNA. The sample consists of 50,000 to 80,000 clones, just over 85% of them appearing once. Enrolled during active infection, Seattle patients were then followed longitudinally. This entry is derived from a study of blood T cell repertoires in COVID-19. On the study more broadly: COVID-19 samples, acute and convalescent, were from the United States, Italy and Spain. The cDNA or gDNA used as material had been derived from T cells, B-cell-depleted T cells, or PBMCs.

The CDR3 loop spans 15 amino acids. CDR1 is LNHDA, CDR2 SQIVND, per germline (reference sequence). J gave up 1 base and V 5 bases, and 7 bases lay outside the gene matches. This rearrangement joins TRBV19 to TRBJ1-1, with 7 bases aligning to TRBD1. Sample: peripheral blood. The source of this sequence is an older woman with COVID-19, enrolled during active disease. The CDR3, as DNA: TGTGCCAGTAGTGCCCTGACAGGGTCGAACACTGAAGCTTTCTTT. Amino acid sequence: CASSALTGSNTEAFF.